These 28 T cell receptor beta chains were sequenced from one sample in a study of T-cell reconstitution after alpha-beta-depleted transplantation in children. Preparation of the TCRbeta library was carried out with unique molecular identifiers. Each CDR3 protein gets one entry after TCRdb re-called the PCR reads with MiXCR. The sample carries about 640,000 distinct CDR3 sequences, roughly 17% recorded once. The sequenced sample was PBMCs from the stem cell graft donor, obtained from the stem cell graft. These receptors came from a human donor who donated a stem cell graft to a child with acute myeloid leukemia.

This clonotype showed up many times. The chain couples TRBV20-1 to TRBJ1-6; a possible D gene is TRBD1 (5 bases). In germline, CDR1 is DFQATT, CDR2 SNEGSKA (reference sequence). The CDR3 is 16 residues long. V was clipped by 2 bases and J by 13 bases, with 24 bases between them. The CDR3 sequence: CSARPGTGPIIAPLHF. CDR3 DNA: TGCAGTGCTAGACCCGGGACGGGGCCTATAATCGCTCCCCTCCACTTT.

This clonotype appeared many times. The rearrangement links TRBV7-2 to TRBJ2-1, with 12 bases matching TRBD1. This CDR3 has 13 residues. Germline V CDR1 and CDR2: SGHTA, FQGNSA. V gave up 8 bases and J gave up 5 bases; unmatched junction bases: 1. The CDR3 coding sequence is TGTGCCAGCGGGGACAGGGGGCACAATGAGCAGTTCTTC. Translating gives CASGDRGHNEQFF.

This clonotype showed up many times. CDR3 sequence: CASSSHRRGLETQYF. Written as DNA, the CDR3 is TGTGCCAGCAGCTCACATCGCAGGGGATTGGAGACCCAGTACTTC. J is TRBJ2-5 and V is TRBV5-6; D perhaps matches TRBD1 (6 bases). The CDR3 consists of 15 residues. The V gene's germline CDR1 is SGHDT and CDR2 YYEEEE. Trimming took 3 bases from V and 5 from J, leaving 17 bases between them.

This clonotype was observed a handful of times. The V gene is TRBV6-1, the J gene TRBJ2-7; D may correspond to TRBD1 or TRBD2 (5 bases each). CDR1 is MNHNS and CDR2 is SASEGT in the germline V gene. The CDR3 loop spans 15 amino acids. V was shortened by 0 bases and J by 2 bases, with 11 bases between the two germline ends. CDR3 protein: CASSEAPGPAYEQYF. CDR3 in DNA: TGTGCCAGCAGTGAAGCCCCGGGACCGGCCTACGAGCAGTACTTC.

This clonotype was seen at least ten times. The CDR3 here is CASSYGRGQETQYF. In nucleotides, the CDR3 is TGTGCCAGCAGTTACGGCAGGGGGCAAGAGACCCAGTACTTC. The chain links TRBV6-6 to TRBJ2-5, with TRBD1 matching 7 bases. The V and J ends lost 2 bases and 2 bases, in that order; junction bases with no gene match: 2. Germline V gene sequence: CDR1 MNHNY, CDR2 SVGAGI (reference sequence). This CDR3 region has 14 residues.

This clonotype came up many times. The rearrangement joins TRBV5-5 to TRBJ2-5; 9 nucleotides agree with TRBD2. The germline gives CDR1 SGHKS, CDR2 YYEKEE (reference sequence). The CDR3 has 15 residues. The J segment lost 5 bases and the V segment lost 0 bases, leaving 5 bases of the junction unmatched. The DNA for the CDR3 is TGTGCCAGCAGCTTGGTTGGCGGGGGGGTGGAGACCCAGTACTTC. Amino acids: CASSLVGGGVETQYF.

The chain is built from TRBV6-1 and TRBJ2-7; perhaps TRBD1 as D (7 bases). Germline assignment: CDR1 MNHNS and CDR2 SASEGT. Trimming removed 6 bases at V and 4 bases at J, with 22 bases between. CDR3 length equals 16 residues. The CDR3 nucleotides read TGTGCCAGCAGAGGAGGGCTGGGGACAGCCAAATACGAGCAGTACTTC. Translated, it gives CASRGGLGTAKYEQYF.

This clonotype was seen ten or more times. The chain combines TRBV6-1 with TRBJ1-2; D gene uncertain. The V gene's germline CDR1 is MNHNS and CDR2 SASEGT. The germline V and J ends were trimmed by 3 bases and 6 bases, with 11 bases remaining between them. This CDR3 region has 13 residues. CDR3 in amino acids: CASSDGPPNGYTF. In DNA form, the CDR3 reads TGTGCCAGCAGTGATGGCCCCCCGAATGGCTACACCTTC.

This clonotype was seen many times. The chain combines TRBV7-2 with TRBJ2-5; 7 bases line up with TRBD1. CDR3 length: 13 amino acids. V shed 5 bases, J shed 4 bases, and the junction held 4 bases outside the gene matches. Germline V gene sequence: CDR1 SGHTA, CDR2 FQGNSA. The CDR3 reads CASSASGGETQYF. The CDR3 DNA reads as TGTGCCAGCAGCGCCTCAGGGGGAGAGACCCAGTACTTC.

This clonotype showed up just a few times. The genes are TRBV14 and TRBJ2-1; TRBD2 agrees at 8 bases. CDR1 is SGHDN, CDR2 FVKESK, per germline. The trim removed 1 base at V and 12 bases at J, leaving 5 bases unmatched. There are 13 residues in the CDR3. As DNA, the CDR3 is TGTGCCAGCAGCCAAGGGGGACTAGACTTGCAGTTCTTC. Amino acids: CASSQGGLDLQFF.

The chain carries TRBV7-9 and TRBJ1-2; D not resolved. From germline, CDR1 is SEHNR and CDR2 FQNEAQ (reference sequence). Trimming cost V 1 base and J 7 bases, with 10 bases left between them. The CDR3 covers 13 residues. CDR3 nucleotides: TGTGCCAGCAGCTTAGGTGCGTCAGGTGGCTACACCTTC. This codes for CASSLGASGGYTF.

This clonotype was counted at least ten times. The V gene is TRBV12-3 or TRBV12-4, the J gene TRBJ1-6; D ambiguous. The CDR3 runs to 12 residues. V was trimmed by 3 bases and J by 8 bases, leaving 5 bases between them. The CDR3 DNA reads TGTGCCAGCAGTTTTCCATATTCACCCCTCCACTTT. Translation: CASSFPYSPLHF.

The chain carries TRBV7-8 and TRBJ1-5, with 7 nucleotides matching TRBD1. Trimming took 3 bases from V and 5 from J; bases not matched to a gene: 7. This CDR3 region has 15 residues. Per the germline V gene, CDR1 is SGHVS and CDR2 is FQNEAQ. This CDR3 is CASSLTGLSHQPQHF. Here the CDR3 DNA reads TGTGCCAGCAGCTTGACAGGGCTAAGCCATCAGCCCCAGCATTTT.

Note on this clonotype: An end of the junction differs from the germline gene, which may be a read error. The CDR3 nucleotides read TGTGCCAGCAGCTTAGTGCGGACAGGGGAGGACAGTGAGCAGTCCTTC. The encoded protein is CASSLVRTGEDSEQSF. This chain connects TRBV7-7 to TRBJ2-1; 9 bases agree with TRBD1. The CDR3 loop spans 16 amino acids. The germline CDR1 and CDR2 sequences are SSHAT and FNYEAQ (reference sequence).

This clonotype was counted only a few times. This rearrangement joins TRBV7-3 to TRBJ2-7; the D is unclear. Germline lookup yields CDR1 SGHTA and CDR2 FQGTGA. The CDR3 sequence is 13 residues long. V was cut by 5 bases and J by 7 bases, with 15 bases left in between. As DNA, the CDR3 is TGTGCCAGCAGCCGTGACGTCGCCGAAGAGCAGTACTTC. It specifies CASSRDVAEEQYF.

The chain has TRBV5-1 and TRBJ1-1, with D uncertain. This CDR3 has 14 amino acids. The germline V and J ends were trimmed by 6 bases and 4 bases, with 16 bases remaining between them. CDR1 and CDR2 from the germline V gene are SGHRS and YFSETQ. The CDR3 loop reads CASTPEGFFTEAFF. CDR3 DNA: TGCGCCAGCACCCCGGAGGGATTTTTCACTGAAGCTTTCTTT.

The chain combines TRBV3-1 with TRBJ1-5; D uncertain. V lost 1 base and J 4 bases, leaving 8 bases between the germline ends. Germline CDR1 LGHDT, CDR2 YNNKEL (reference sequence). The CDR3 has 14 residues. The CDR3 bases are TGTGCCAGCAGCCAAGCCGGGAGTAATCAGCCCCAGCATTTT. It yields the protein CASSQAGSNQPQHF. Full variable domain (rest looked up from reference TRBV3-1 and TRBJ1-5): DTAVSQTPKYLVTQMGNDKSIKCEQNLGHDTMYWYKQDSKKFLKIMFSYNNKELIINETVPNRFSPKSPDKAHLNLHINSLELGDSAVYFCASSQAGSNQPQHFGDGTRLSIL.

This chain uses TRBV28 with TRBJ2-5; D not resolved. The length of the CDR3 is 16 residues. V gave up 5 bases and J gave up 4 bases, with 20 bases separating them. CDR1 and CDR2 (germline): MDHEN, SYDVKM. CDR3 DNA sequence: TGTGCCAGCAGTGAGCCCCTTCGGCCCCCTGGAGAGACCCAGTACTTC. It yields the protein CASSEPLRPPGETQYF.

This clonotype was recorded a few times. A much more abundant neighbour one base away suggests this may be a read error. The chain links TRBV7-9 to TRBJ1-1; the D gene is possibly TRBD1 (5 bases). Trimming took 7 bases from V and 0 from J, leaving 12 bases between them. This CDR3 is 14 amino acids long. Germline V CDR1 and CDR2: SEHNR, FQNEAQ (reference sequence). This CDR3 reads CASTSGLMNTEAFF. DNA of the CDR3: TGTGCCAGCACCTCGGGACTGATGAACACTGAAGCTTTCTTT.

CDR3 DNA sequence: TGTGCCAGCAGTTTGGGGTCTAGCGGGGATCAAGAGACCCAGTACTTC. Protein product: CASSLGSSGDQETQYF. The chain combines TRBV12-3 or TRBV12-4 with TRBJ2-5, with 9 bases aligning to TRBD2. This CDR3 is 16 amino acids long. V shed 3 bases and J 2 bases; nucleotides not matched to a gene: 7.

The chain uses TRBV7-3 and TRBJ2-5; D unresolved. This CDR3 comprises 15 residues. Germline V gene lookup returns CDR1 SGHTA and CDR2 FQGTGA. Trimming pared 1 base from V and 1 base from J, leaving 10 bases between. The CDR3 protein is CASSLRGDIQETQYF. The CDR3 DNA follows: TGTGCCAGCAGCTTAAGGGGTGACATCCAAGAGACCCAGTACTTC.

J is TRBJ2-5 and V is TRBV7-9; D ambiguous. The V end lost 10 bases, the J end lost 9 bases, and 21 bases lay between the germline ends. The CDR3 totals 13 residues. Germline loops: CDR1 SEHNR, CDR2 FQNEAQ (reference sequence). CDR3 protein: CATASNAAGSQYF. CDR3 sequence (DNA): TGTGCCACCGCGTCTAATGCAGCCGGGTCCCAGTACTTC.

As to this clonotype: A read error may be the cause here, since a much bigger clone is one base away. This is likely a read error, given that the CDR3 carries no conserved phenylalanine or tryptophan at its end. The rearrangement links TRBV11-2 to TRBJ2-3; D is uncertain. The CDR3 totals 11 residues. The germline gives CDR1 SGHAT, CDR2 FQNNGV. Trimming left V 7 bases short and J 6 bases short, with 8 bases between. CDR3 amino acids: CASTNRDTQYS. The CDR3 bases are TGTGCCAGCACCAATAGGGATACGCAGTATTCT.

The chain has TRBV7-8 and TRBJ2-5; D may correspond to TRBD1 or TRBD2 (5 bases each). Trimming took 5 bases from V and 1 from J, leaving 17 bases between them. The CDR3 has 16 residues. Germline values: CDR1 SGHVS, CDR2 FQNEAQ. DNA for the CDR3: TGTGCCAGCAGCCCGTTCAGTAGGGGACCCCAAGAGACCCAGTACTTC. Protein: CASSPFSRGPQETQYF.

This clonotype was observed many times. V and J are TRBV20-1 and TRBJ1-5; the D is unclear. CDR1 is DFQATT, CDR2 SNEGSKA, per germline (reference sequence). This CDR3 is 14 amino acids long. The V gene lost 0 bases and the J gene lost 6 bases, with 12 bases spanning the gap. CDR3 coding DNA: TGCAGTGCTAGAGAATCTATCGGTGGTCAGCCCCAGCATTTT. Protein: CSARESIGGQPQHF.

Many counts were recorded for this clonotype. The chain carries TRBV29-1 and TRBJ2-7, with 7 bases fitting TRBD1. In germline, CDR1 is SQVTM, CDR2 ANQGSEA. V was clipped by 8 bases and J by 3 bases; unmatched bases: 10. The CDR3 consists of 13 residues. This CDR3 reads CSTLGQSGYEQYF. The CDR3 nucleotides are TGCAGCACTCTGGGACAGTCGGGCTACGAGCAGTACTTC.

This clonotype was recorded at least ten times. CDR3: CASSRARNLSGNTIYF. In DNA, the CDR3 is TGTGCCAGCAGTCGGGCGCGAAACCTCTCTGGAAACACCATATATTTT. The V and J genes are TRBV12-3 or TRBV12-4 and TRBJ1-3; D is unclear. V was trimmed by 5 bases and J by 0 bases, leaving 14 bases between them. The CDR3 totals 16 residues.

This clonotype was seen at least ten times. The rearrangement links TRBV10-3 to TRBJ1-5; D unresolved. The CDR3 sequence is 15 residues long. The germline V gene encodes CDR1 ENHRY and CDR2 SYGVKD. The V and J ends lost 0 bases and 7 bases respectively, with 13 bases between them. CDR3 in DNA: TGTGCCATCAGTGAGTCGAACGCCCCTCGACAGCCCCAGCATTTT. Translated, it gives CAISESNAPRQPQHF.